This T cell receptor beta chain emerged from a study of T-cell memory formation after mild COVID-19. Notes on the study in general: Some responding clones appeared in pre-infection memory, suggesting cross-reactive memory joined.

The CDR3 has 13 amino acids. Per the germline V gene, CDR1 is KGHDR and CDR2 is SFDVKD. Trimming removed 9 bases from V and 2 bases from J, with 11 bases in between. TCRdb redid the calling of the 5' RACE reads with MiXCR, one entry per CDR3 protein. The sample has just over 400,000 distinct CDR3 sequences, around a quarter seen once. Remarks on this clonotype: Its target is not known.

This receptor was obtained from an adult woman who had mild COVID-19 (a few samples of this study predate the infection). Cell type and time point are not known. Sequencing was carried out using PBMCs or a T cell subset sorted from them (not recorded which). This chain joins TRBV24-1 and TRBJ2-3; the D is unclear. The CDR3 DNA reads TGTGCCACCCACGGACCATCCACAGATACGCAGTATTTT. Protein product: CATHGPSTDTQYF.